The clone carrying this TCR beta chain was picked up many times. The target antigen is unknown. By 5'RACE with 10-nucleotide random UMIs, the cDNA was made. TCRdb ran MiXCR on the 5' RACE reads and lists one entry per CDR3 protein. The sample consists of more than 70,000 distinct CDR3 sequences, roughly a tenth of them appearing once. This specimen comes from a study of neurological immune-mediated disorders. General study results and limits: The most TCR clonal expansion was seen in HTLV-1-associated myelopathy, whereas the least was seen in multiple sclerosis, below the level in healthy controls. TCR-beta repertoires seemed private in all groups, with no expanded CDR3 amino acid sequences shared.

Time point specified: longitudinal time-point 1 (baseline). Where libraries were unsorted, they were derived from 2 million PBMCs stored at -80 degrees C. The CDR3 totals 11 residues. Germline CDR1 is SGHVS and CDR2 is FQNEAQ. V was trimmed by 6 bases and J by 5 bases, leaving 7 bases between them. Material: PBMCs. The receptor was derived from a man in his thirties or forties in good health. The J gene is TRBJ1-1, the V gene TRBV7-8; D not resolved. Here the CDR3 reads CASSRSTEAFF. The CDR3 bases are TGTGCCAGCAGTCGGAGTACTGAAGCTTTCTTT.